This T cell receptor beta chain was documented in a study of human T cells and chemical hapten exposure. Study overall: Per-sample TCR yield variability stemmed mainly from small pooled library volume differences.

The V end was cut by 1 base, the J end by 0 bases, with 8 bases between. Germline CDR1 is SEHNR and CDR2 is FQNEAQ (reference sequence). CDR3 length: 15 residues. Library preparation tagged each individual cDNA molecule with a unique molecular identifier. As processed by the authors: TCR counts had a median of approximately 96,000 per sample and spanned roughly 23,224 to 700,000. TCRdb recomputed calls from the RACE reads with MiXCR, one row per CDR3 protein. TCRdb's processing, not the authors', yielded these V and J calls. Of about 98,000 distinct CDR3 sequences listed, more than 10% are singletons. Time point here: pre-sensitization, week 0. Noted treatment: therapeutic diphenylcyclopropenone sensitization with weekly scalp DPC. This clonotype was counted ten times or more.

The chain is built from TRBV7-9 and TRBJ2-3, with D tentatively TRBD1 (5 bases). The specimen comprised whole blood, sampled in connection with sensitization to the hapten diphenylcyclopropenone (DPC). The clonotype was recovered from a woman aged 55-70 years with alopecia areata. Some clones in this sample may be carry-over from other donors' samples. As DNA, the CDR3 is TGTGCCAGCAGCTTAGTCCAGGGAAGCACAGATACGCAGTATTTT. Its protein is CASSLVQGSTDTQYF.